These 8 T cell receptor beta chains originate from one sample sequenced in a study of regulatory T cells in long-lasting Graves disease (dated by TCRdb to about 2021). The library relied on multiplex PCR. Sequenced using an Illumina HiSeq 4000. To build TCR beta libraries, CDR3 regions were amplified by Arm-PCR using iRepertoire HTBI primers. TCRdb's own reprocessing of the public reads used fastp at Q25 and MiXCR and kept productive beta chains. Records with the same CDR3 protein are collapsed into one entry carrying the most frequent genes and DNA. The sample includes 600,000 to 850,000 distinct CDR3 sequences, with around 30% observed a single time. The ten largest clonotypes hold about 42% of the sample. The time point label on this specimen signifies: persistent/refractory GD, antithyroid drugs over 5 years with positive TRAb. For both TCR sequencing and RNA sequencing, RNA was extracted from PBMCs in TRIzol.

Material: peripheral blood mononuclear cells (PBMCs), obtained when the disease was refractory, from a patient treated with antithyroid drugs. These receptors all come from a female donor with Graves disease.

The chain combines TRBV11-2 with TRBJ2-1; 11 nucleotides agree with TRBD2. J gave up 2 bases and V 5 bases, and 8 bases lay outside the gene matches. Germline CDR1 is SGHAT and CDR2 is FQNNGV. The CDR3 contains 17 residues. The CDR3 DNA follows: TGTGCCAGCAGCCAGAGGACTAGCGGGCAGACCTACAATGAGCAGTTCTTC. Amino acid sequence: CASSQRTSGQTYNEQFF.

The chain combines TRBV7-2 with TRBJ1-3; D not certain. Germline CDR1 and CDR2: SGHTA and FQGNSA. V dropped 5 bases and J dropped 2 bases, with 13 bases sitting between them. The CDR3 runs 15 residues. CDR3: CASSPLSVTGNTIYF. Written as DNA, the CDR3 is TGTGCCAGCAGCCCACTTTCGGTTACTGGAAACACCATATATTTT.

This clonotype was detected ten times or more. V gene TRBV12-5 combines with J gene TRBJ2-2, with 10 bases lining up with TRBD2. V shed 3 bases, J shed 4 bases, and the junction held 5 bases outside the gene matches. CDR1 is LGHNT, CDR2 FRNRAP, per germline. CDR3 length equals 16 residues. CDR3 sequence: CASGLASGRGTGELFF. CDR3 in DNA: TGTGCTAGTGGTTTAGCTAGCGGGAGAGGCACCGGGGAGCTGTTTTTT.

Comment on this clonotype: No conserved phenylalanine or tryptophan ends this CDR3, so it is likely a read error. This chain connects TRBV6-2 or TRBV6-3 to TRBJ1-2, with a tentative D call TRBD1 (6 bases). V lost 10 bases and J lost 2, with 26 bases in between. Germline V gene data show CDR1 as MNHEY and CDR2 as SVGEGT. There are 17 residues in the CDR3. The DNA for the CDR3 is TGTGCCAACATACCGACAAATAACAGGGCATCGAACTATGGCTACACCCTC. This sequence encodes CANIPTNNRASNYGYTL.

V usage is TRBV19 and J usage is TRBJ1-2; D possibly corresponds to TRBD1 (5 bases). V lost 7 bases to trimming and J lost 2 bases, with 14 bases between them. Germline CDR1 is LNHDA and CDR2 is SQIVND (reference sequence). This CDR3 is built from 14 residues. CDR3 amino acids: CASIRGAGNYGYTF. CDR3 DNA: TGTGCCAGTATCCGAGGTGCAGGGAACTATGGCTACACCTTC.

The rearrangement uses TRBV12-3 or TRBV12-4 and TRBJ1-1; D may be TRBD1 (5 bases). Trimming stripped 6 bases from V and 7 bases from J, with 15 bases between. This CDR3 is built from 13 residues. This chain's CDR3 is CASSTVGDSEAFF. CDR3 DNA: TGTGCCAGCAGCACTGTAGGAGACAGTGAAGCTTTCTTT.

This chain links TRBV10-3 with TRBJ2-5, with TRBD1 matching over 7 bases. The germline V gene has CDR1 ENHRY and CDR2 SYGVKD. The ends lost 0 bases at V and 5 bases at J; junction bases unmatched: 3. This CDR3 is built from 14 residues. CDR3 residues: CAISESLRGETQYF. CDR3 nucleotides: TGTGCCATCAGTGAGTCGCTCAGGGGGGAGACCCAGTACTTC.

The chain combines TRBV12-3 or TRBV12-4 with TRBJ1-1; D ambiguous. With 1 base removed from V and 4 bases from J, the gap between germline ends came to 16 bases. The CDR3 has 16 residues. Here the CDR3 reads CASSLVMFAGSTEAFF. The CDR3 DNA is TGTGCCAGCAGTTTAGTTATGTTTGCCGGGTCCACTGAAGCTTTCTTT.